This T cell receptor (beta chain) was captured in a study of blood T cell repertoires in COVID-19. In the study overall: From the United States, Italy and Spain came samples of acute and convalescent COVID-19. Nucleic acid was either cDNA or gDNA, and it came from T cells, B-cell-depleted T cells, or PBMCs.

As processed by the authors: How many nucleated cells were present was estimated from reference gene primer amplification. Using immunoSEQ multiplex PCR, the repertoire was profiled, and TCRdb retains in-frame clones only, with some absent. For V, J and clone size, that table is used; D and trimming come from the DNA. This sample has some 120,000 clones; about 70% occur once, and the top ten carry around 2%. Input material: peripheral blood. The receptor's source is a woman in her seventies with acute or convalescent COVID-19.

The CDR3 region is CASSLTGTGVNEQYF. The CDR3 DNA follows: TGTGCCAGCAGCTTGACCGGGACAGGGGTTAACGAGCAGTACTTC. The chain carries TRBV7-9 and TRBJ2-7; 10 nucleotides line up with TRBD1. J lost 5 bases, V lost 3 bases, and 7 bases had no gene match. CDR3 size: 15 residues. Germline lookup yields CDR1 SEHNR and CDR2 FQNEAQ (reference sequence).